This record looks at one T cell receptor (beta chain) sequence and its context. The V and J ends lost 2 bases and 7 bases, in that order; junction bases with no gene match: 2. Germline values: CDR1 SEHNR, CDR2 FQNEAQ (reference sequence). CDR3 length: 14 amino acids. This record comes from a study of blood T cell repertoires in COVID-19. About the study: From the United States, Italy and Spain came samples of acute and convalescent COVID-19.

Sequencing was performed with immunoSEQ multiplex PCR; in TCRdb, only in-frame clones are kept and a portion is missing. The profile shows just under 55,000 clones, 85% to 95% of them singletons. The sequencing input was peripheral blood. This TCR was sampled from a man aged 45 to 65 with acute or convalescent COVID-19. V and J are TRBV7-9 and TRBJ2-7; 13 bases line up with TRBD2. The CDR3 DNA is TGTGCCAGCAGCTTATTACTAGCGGGAGGGGAGCAGTACTTC. Its protein product is CASSLLLAGGEQYF.